This TCR beta chain stems from a study of radiotherapy plus CTLA-4 blockade in lung cancer. Background on the study: The study recorded objective responses in 18% of patients and disease control in under 35%. Study-level results: Alongside interferon-beta, early blood T cell clone dynamics were reportedly the best predictor of response. Once radiotherapy plus ipilimumab had been given, TCR clones derived from tumor expanded in blood.

Comment on this clone: Its target is unknown.

The germline V gene encodes CDR1 LNHDA and CDR2 SQIVND (reference sequence). The J segment lost 1 base and the V segment lost 6 bases, leaving 5 bases of the junction unmatched. The CDR3 has 15 residues. The study gave focal radiation plus ipilimumab CTLA-4 blockade to patients with chemo-refractory metastatic non-small-cell lung cancer. Profiled with immunoSEQ multiplex PCR; TCRdb holds only in-frame clones, not every one. This table has approximately 69,000 clones, around four fifths appearing once. The sequencing here drew on peripheral blood, taken from a patient treated with radiotherapy plus ipilimumab. The rearrangement links TRBV19 to TRBJ2-3; 9 nucleotides align to TRBD1. The sequence derives from a human donor with non-small cell lung cancer who had a complete response to radiotherapy plus ipilimumab. The CDR3 region has the DNA TGTGCCAGTAGGACCCGGGACAGGGGCACAGATACGCAGTATTTT. It yields the protein CASRTRDRGTDTQYF. The full variable domain, with the rest looked up from reference TRBV19 and TRBJ2-3, is DGGITQSPKYLFRKEGQNVTLSCEQNLNHDAMYWYRQDPGQGLRLIYYSQIVNDFQKGDIAEGYSVSREKKESFPLTVTSAQKNPTAFYLCASRTRDRGTDTQYFGPGTRLTVL.